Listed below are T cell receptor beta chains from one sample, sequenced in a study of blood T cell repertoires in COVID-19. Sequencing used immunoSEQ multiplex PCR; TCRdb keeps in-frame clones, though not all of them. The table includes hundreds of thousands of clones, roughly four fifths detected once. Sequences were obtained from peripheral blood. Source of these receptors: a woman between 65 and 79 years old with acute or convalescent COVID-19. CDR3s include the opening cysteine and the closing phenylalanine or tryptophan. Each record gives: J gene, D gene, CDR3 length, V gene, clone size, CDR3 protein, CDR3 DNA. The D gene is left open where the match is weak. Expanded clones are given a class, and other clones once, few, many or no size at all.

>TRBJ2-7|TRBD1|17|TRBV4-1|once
CASSPIRTRDRTYEQYF
TGCGCCAGCAGCCCCATAAGAACAAGGGACAGGACCTACGAGCAGTACTTC
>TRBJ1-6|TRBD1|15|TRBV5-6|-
CASSLRDRDISPLHF
TGTGCCAGCAGCTTGAGGGACAGGGATATTTCACCCCTCCACTTT
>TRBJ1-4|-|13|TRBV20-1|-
CSASRQNNEKLFF
TGCAGTGCTAGTAGACAGAATAATGAAAAACTGTTTTTT
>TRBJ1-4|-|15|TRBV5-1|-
CASSLQGVTNEKLFF
TGCGCCAGCAGCTTGCAGGGTGTAACTAATGAAAAACTGTTTTTT
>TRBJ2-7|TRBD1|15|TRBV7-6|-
CASSFPGQGADEQYF
TGTGCCAGCAGCTTCCCCGGGCAGGGGGCGGACGAGCAGTACTTC
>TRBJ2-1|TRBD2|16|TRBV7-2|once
CASSLVGTSGGNEQFF
TGTGCCAGCAGCTTAGTCGGGACTAGCGGGGGCAATGAGCAGTTCTTC
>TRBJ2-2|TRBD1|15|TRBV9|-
CASSVEGQVAGELFF
TGTGCCAGCAGCGTAGAGGGACAGGTTGCCGGGGAGCTGTTTTTT
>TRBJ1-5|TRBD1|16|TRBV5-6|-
CASSFTGGSGNQPQHF
TGTGCCAGCAGCTTCACAGGGGGAAGTGGCAATCAGCCCCAGCATTTT
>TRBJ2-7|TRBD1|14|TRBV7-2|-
CASSWNRGLYEQYF
TGTGCCAGCAGCTGGAACAGGGGGCTCTACGAGCAGTACTTC
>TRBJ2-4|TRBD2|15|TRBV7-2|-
CASSWASGGGDIQYF
TGTGCCAGCAGCTGGGCTAGCGGGGGAGGGGACATTCAGTACTTC
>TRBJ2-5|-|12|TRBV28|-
CASSPRYETQYF
TGTGCCAGCAGCCCGAGATATGAGACCCAGTACTTC
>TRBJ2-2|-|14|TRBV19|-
CASSRGLNTGELFF
TGTGCCAGTAGCCGGGGTTTGAACACCGGGGAGCTGTTTTTT
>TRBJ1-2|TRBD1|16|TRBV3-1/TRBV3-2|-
CASSLGTGTGNYGYTF
TGTGCCAGCAGCCTCGGGACAGGGACCGGCAACTATGGCTACACCTTC
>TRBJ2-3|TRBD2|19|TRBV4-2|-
CASSQDRTSGGSSTDTQYF
TGTGCCAGCAGCCAAGATCGGACTAGCGGGGGCTCTAGCACAGATACGCAGTATTTT
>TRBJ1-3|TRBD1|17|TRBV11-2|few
CASSLRTGSFPGNTIYF
TGTGCCAGCAGCTTGAGGACAGGGTCATTTCCTGGAAACACCATATATTTT
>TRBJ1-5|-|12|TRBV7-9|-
CASSLGLQPQHF
TGTGCCAGCAGCTTAGGGCTTCAGCCCCAGCATTTT
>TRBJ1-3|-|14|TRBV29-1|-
CSVKQGSSGNTIYF
TGCAGCGTTAAACAGGGCAGCTCTGGAAACACCATATATTTT
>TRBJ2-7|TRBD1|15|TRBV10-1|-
CASSRGTGEIYEQYF
TGCGCCAGCAGTCGGGGGACAGGGGAAATCTACGAGCAGTACTTC
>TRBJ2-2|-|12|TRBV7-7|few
CASSPSAGELFF
TGTGCTAGCAGCCCATCGGCCGGGGAGCTGTTTTTT
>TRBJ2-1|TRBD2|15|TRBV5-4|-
CASSFGLATYNEQFF
TGTGCCAGCAGCTTCGGACTAGCAACTTACAATGAGCAGTTCTTC
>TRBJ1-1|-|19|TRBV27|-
CASSLSPLIGARGNTEAFF
TGTGCCAGCAGTTTATCCCCACTTATCGGCGCCAGGGGGAACACTGAAGCTTTCTTT
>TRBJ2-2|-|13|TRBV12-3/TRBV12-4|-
CASSLQITGELFF
TGTGCCAGCAGTTTACAGATCACCGGGGAGCTGTTTTTT
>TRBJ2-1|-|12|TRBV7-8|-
CASSLLTYEQFF
TGTGCCAGCAGCTTACTGACTTATGAGCAGTTCTTC
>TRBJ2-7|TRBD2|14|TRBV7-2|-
CASSPASGPYEQYF
TGTGCCAGCAGCCCCGCTAGCGGACCCTACGAGCAGTACTTC
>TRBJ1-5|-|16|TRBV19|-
CASSDHIRTGNQPQHF
TGTGCCAGTAGCGACCATATCCGGACAGGCAATCAGCCCCAGCATTTT
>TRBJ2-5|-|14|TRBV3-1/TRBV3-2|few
CASSQAALQETQYF
TGTGCCAGCAGCCAAGCCGCGTTACAAGAGACCCAGTACTTC
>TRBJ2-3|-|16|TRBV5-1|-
CASCRGGALGLDTQYF
TGCGCCAGTTGTAGAGGGGGGGCCTTGGGACTCGATACGCAGTATTTT
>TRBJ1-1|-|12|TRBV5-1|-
CASSPGATEAFF
TGCGCCAGCAGCCCAGGGGCCACTGAAGCTTTCTTT
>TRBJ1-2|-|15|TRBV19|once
CATRKDRSAAGGYTF
TGTGCCACTCGGAAAGACAGGTCAGCGGCTGGGGGCTACACCTTC
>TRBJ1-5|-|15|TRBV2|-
CASSEMLGGNQPQHF
TGTGCCAGCAGTGAAATGTTAGGGGGTAATCAGCCCCAGCATTTT
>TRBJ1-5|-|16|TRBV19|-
CASSRAGAVSNQPQHF
TGTGCCAGTAGTCGGGCAGGAGCGGTTAGCAATCAGCCCCAGCATTTT
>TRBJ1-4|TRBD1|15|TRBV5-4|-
CASSVNKGAGEKLFF
TGTGCCAGCAGCGTTAATAAGGGGGCAGGTGAAAAACTGTTTTTT
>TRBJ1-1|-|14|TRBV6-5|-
CASGTRMRYTEAFF
TGTGCCAGCGGAACCAGAATGCGGTACACTGAAGCTTTCTTT
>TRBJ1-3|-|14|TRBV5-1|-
CASRSTLSGNTIYF
TGCGCCAGCAGATCGACACTCTCTGGAAACACCATATATTTT
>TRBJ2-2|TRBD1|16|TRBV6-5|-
CASSFRQGARSGELFF
TGTGCCAGCAGTTTCAGACAGGGGGCGCGATCCGGGGAGCTGTTTTTT
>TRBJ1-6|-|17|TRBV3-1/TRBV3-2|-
CASSQELSSSYNSPLHF
TGTGCCAGCAGCCAAGAACTTTCAAGCTCCTATAATTCACCCCTCCACTTT
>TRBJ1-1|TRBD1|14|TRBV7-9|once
CASSRTGGNTEAFF
TGTGCCAGCAGTCGGACAGGGGGGAACACTGAAGCTTTCTTT
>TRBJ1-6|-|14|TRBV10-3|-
CAIQENTGGSPLHF
TGTGCCATTCAGGAGAACACGGGGGGTTCACCCCTCCACTTT
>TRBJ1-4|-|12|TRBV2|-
CASSEFREKLFF
TGTGCCAGCAGTGAGTTTCGGGAAAAACTGTTTTTT
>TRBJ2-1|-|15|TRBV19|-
CASSIEGMGYNEQFF
TGTGCCAGTAGTATAGAGGGCATGGGCTACAATGAGCAGTTCTTC
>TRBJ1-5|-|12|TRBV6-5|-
CASRASNQPQHF
TGTGCCAGCAGGGCCTCTAATCAGCCCCAGCATTTT
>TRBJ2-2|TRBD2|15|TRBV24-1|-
CATSGVAGITGELFF
TGTGCCACCAGTGGCGTAGCGGGGATCACCGGGGAGCTGTTTTTT
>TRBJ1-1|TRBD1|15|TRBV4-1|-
CASSQPQGASTEAFF
TGCGCCAGCAGCCAACCACAGGGGGCTAGCACTGAAGCTTTCTTT
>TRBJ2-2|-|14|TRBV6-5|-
CASSYARAVGELFF
TGTGCCAGCAGTTACGCCAGGGCGGTCGGGGAGCTGTTTTTT
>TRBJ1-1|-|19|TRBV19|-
CASRTGRGGSLPLNTEAFF
TGTGCCAGTAGAACTGGGCGGGGAGGGAGTCTACCATTGAACACTGAAGCTTTCTTT
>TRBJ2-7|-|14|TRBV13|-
CASSRRRSSYEQYF
TGTGCCAGCAGCCGAAGACGGAGCTCCTACGAGCAGTACTTC
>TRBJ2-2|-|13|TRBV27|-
CASSPTDTGELFF
TGTGCCAGCAGTCCGACAGACACCGGGGAGCTGTTTTTT
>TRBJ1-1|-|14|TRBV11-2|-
CASSSAGLGTEAFF
TGTGCCAGCAGCTCCGCAGGGCTGGGGACTGAAGCTTTCTTT
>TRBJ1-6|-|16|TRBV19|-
CASSPAGVTYNSPLHF
TGTGCCAGTAGTCCGGCAGGGGTCACCTATAATTCACCCCTCCACTTT
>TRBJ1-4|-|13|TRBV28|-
CASSLTRSEKLFF
TGTGCCAGCAGTTTAACCAGATCCGAAAAACTGTTTTTT
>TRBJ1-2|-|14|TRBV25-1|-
CASSENGQNYGYTF
TGTGCCAGCAGTGAAAATGGACAGAACTATGGCTACACCTTC